This TCR beta chain derives from a study of blood T cell repertoires in COVID-19. Study overall: Material from acute and convalescent COVID-19 was sourced from the United States, Italy and Spain.

A PCR-confirmed or clinician-diagnosed COVID-19 case had contacted exposed participants within 2 weeks of entry. V was clipped by 4 bases and J by 1 base; unmatched bases: 5. CDR1 MDHEN and CDR2 SYDVKM come from the germline V gene. The CDR3 extends over 16 amino acids. Produced via immunoSEQ multiplex PCR; TCRdb's table is partial and in-frame only. The sample records around 330,000 clones, 85% being singletons. This clonotype was sampled from a woman in her 30s who had been exposed to COVID-19. The chain combines TRBV28 with TRBJ2-3; TRBD2 agrees at 10 bases. Sequencing used PBMCs or T cells enriched from blood (not recorded which). The CDR3: CASSYRLAGGTDTQYF. Here the CDR3 DNA reads TGTGCCAGCAGTTACCGCCTAGCGGGGGGCACAGATACGCAGTATTTT.